This T cell receptor beta chain was found in a study of spatial heterogeneity in lung cancer. A unique molecular identifier was attached to every TCR cDNA molecule. TCRdb called the 5' RACE reads again in MiXCR, with one record for every CDR3 protein. The sample comprises tens of thousands of distinct CDR3 sequences, roughly 12% of which are singletons, and roughly 32% rests with the top ten. The germline V gene encodes CDR1 LGHNA and CDR2 YSLEER. This CDR3 has 16 residues. Between the trimmed V and J ends, which lost 0 bases and 3 bases, there was a span of 15 bases. This clonotype was counted between two and nine times. The time point here: blood at routine non-recurrence follow-up after resection.

This receptor was obtained from a male donor with early-stage non-small cell lung cancer. The sequenced sample was PBMCs, obtained at follow-up. The gene calls are TRBV4-3 and TRBJ2-7, with unresolved D. The CDR3 bases are TGCGCCAGCAGCCAAGATCTTGGCGACGGAGACTACGAGCAGTACTTC. As protein: CASSQDLGDGDYEQYF.